This T cell receptor beta chain was profiled in a study of OX40 agonist ivuxolimab in advanced cancers. Study as a whole: Those treated in dose escalation had hepatocellular carcinoma, melanoma, renal cell cancer or head and neck cancer. Study-wide points: It was not determined which antigens were specifically recognized by the peripheral T cells that had undergone clonal expansion. Clonal expansion was seen in CD4+ and CD8+ blood T cells by week 6 at 0.1 to 3.0 mg/kg.

A word on this clone: Its antigen remains unidentified.

Measured with immunoSEQ multiplex PCR; TCRdb has only the in-frame clones, and not every one. The data show about 17,000 clones, around 80% seen once. This receptor was identified in an adult with an advanced solid tumor such as melanoma, head and neck, liver or kidney cancer. Sequencing was performed on CD4+ or CD8+ T cells sorted from blood, taken in a trial of the OX40 agonist ivuxolimab.

The CDR3 coding sequence is TGTGCCAGCAGCCGGCAGGGGGATGACACTGAAGCTTTCTTT. This codes for CASSRQGDDTEAFF. The V call is TRBV11-3, the J call TRBJ1-1; TRBD1 agrees at 7 bases. J lost 3 bases, V lost 5 bases, and 6 bases had no gene match. The CDR3 consists of 14 residues. Germline V gives CDR1 SGHNT, CDR2 YENEEA.